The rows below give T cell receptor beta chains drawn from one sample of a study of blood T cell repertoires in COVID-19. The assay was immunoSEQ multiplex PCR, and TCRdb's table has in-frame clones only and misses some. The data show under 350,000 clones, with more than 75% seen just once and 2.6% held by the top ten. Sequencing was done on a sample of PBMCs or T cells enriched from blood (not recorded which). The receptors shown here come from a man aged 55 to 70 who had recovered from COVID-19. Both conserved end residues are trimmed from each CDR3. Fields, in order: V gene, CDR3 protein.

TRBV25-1,ASLRGGGSGYT
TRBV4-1,ASSQEVVGGWTGELF
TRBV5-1,ASSPVGGIAGRVEQY
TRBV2,ASSEALDRGRYEQY
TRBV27,ASRPASGELWRTQY
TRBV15,ATSRVHSRNQPQH
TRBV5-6,ASSVGRAGDIQY
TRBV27,ASSLFWGGTEAF
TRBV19,ASKEVAVEIDQPQH
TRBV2,ASSVRQLFPQH
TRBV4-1,ASSQTTSTVTEAF
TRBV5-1,ASSATSASETQY
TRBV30,AWSVQGEDYEQY
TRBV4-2,ASSHAGTSGSIQY
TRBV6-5,ASSYVAGGPHNEQF
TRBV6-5,ASSYSGRAYEQY
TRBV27,ASRWGGEQY
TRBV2,ASRRDSTTDTQY
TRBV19,ASTAQRVGEKLF
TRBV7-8,ASSLVGRQASSGNTIY
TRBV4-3,ASIRTPRTGSNTGELF
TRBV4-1,ASSPASFSAGGNEKLF
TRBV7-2,ASRIAGGEQF
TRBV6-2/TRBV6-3,ASSQGVVAF
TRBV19,ASSPPGQPYEQY
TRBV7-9,ASSLGWTGGAFSEKLF
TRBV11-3,ASSPGQLYGYT
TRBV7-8,ASSSRVFEKLF
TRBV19,ASQNSGSYNEQF
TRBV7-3,ASSAGITNSPLH
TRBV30,AWSHRGGPNEKLF
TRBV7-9,ASSLWTGIPGELF
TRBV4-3,ASSQEGTETDTQY
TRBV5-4,ASSRTSRTENNEQF
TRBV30,AWSSTRDYKIYNEQF
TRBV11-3,ASSLVTTSGSSYEQY
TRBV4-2,ASSQDGSASGRRQF
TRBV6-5,ATPPGGIDTQY
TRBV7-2,ASSLVEWGGAF
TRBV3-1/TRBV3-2,ASSRRGANEKLF
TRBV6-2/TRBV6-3,ASSLQGYTEAF
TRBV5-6,ASSFGRNTIY
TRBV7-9,ASSLTSGIQMQY
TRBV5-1,ASSLGAANTGELF
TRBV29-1,SVEDQYSSPGELF
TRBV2,ASSGQTSTDTQY
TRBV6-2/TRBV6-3,ASSYSRSYEQY
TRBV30,AWSPKLAGALDTQY
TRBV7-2,ASSLVPSVANEQF
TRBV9,ASSTTRGTGYT
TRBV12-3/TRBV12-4,ASSLGSGQPQH
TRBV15,ATSRGTGTGISNTEAF
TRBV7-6,ASSRGQGAGNTIY
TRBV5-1,ASSGTSGKADTQY
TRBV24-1,ATSDRRFSQPQH
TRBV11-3,ASSFGGLYTGELF
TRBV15,ATSRDQRGGEQY
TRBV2,ASSDGTGRINTIY
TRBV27,ASSLAGGFYEQY